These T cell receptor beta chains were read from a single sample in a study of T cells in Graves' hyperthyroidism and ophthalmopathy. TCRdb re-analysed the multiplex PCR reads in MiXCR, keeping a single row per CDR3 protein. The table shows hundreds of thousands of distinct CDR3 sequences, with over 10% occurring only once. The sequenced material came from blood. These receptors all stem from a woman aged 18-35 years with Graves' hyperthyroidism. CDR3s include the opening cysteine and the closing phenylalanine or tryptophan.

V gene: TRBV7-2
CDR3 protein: CASSSGLIYNEQFF

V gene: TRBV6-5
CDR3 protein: CASSYSPGGGRRDEQYF

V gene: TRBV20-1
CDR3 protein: CSARTAGEQYF

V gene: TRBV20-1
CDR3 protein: CSDTTVSNQPQHF

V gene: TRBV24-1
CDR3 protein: CATGGGGVDTQYF

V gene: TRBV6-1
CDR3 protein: CASSEATDGWGQPQHF

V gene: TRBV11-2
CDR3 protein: CASRPGLAGGNYNEQFF

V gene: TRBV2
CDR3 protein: CASSVGLNTDTQYF

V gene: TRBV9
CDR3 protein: CASSAAETQYF

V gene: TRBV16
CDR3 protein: CASSQVSGHNYEQYF

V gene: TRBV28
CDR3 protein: CASRRGGTLSNQPQHF

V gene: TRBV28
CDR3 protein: CASSNADGRVDEQYF

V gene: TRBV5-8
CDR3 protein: CASSSLPVTSNEQFF

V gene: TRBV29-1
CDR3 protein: CSGRDRGRGINEQFF

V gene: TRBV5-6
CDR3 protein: CASSLGPGGGNEQFF

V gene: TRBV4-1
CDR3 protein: CASSHSVYYEQYF

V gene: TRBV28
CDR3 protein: CASSLPGERLPGNYGYTF